The clone carrying this T cell receptor beta chain turned up a few times. What it binds is not known. In TCRdb, the reads were re-called with MiXCR into one record per CDR3 protein. The data contain 600,000 to 800,000 distinct CDR3 sequences, approximately 24% of them singletons. The sample comes from a study of T cell repertoires in cytomegalovirus infection. Study as a whole: It was the public TCR beta signatures that indicated both CMV infection and matching HLA type.

V gave up 8 bases and J gave up 3 bases, with 22 bases separating them. Germline CDR1 MDHEN, CDR2 SYDVKM. CDR3 length: 16 residues. General study findings and limits: The cumulative frequency of public TCR beta families identified carriers of CMV plus the relevant HLA. The study found HLA-C-restricted CMV-specific TCR beta clonotypes dominating the ex vivo response.

Specimen: CD8+ T cells from PBMCs. The chain combines TRBV28 with TRBJ1-2; D might be TRBD1 (5 bases). The clonotype originates from a human donor in good health (CMV status not recorded). Some clones in this sample may be carry-over from other donors' samples. The CDR3 bases are TGTGCCAGCTCTTCACCCAGGGCAAGCTTTTACTATGGCTACACCTTC. Its translation: CASSSPRASFYYGYTF.